This T cell receptor beta chain is from a study of blood T cells in healthy people across ages. As for the study in general: The capture of about one barcoded beta molecule per two T cells was achieved by template switching. The study, taken as a whole, reports: Diversity of TCR beta per million T cells declined in a roughly linear way with age.

Staff drew 9 to 10 milliliters of peripheral blood from each donor. The use of a sample-barcoded 5' primer and a J-beta primer mix characterized a second PCR of about 6 to 11 cycles. TCRdb passed the 5' RACE reads through MiXCR, listing each CDR3 protein once. The sample has 550,000 to 700,000 distinct CDR3 sequences; roughly 28% are singletons. Germline loops: CDR1 SEHNR, CDR2 FQNEAQ (reference sequence). With 5 bases clipped from V and 7 bases from J, the junction kept 11 bases outside the gene matches. This CDR3 has 15 residues. This clonotype was counted only a few times. No antigen is known for it.

V and J are TRBV7-9 and TRBJ1-5; 7 bases line up with TRBD1. Input material: blood. The clonotype comes from an older woman in good health. The CDR3, as DNA: TGTGCCAGCAGCCGGGGGGCAGGGGGTATACAGCCCCAGCATTTT. Protein product: CASSRGAGGIQPQHF.